This is a list of T cell receptor beta chains from one sample in a study of Graves' ophthalmopathy and Graves' hyperthyroidism. MiXCR was run by TCRdb on the multiplex PCR reads, yielding one entry per CDR3 protein. The sample consists of hundreds of thousands of distinct CDR3 sequences, 21% of them appearing once. The source material was peripheral blood. The receptors were sampled from a young woman with stable Graves' hyperthyroidism. The CDR3 runs from the conserved cysteine through the conserved F or W. The D gene is left open where the match is weak. Where a row states a size, it is once, few, many or the class of an expanded clone; other rows omit it.

TRBV6-1,TRBD1,many,TRBJ1-2,TGTGCCAGCAGTGCGGACAGGGTAACTAACTATGGCTACACCTTC,CASSADRVTNYGYTF
TRBV7-9,NA,NA,TRBJ2-4,TGTGCCAGCAGCTCGGGACTGGATGGCAAAAACATTAAGTACTTC,CASSSGLDGKNIKYF
TRBV4-2,NA,NA,TRBJ2-6,TGTGCCAGCAGCCGAAAAACACCGCGGGACGGCATCTCTGGGGCCAACGTCCTGACTTTC,CASSRKTPRDGISGANVLTF
TRBV25-1,TRBD2,many,TRBJ2-7,TGTGCCAGCAGTGGACCGCAAGGACTAGCGGGAGGGCCGACCTTTTACGAGCAGTACTTC,CASSGPQGLAGGPTFYEQYF
TRBV30,NA,few,TRBJ2-7,TGTGCCTGGAGTGCCGAATCCTTTCCCGTAGGGCAGTACTTC,CAWSAESFPVGQYF
TRBV2,NA,many,TRBJ1-1,TGTGCCACCTCCCTTGAGGGGGGGAACACTGAAGCTTTCTTT,CATSLEGGNTEAFF
TRBV7-8,NA,many,TRBJ2-5,TGTGCCAGCAGCTTAACTCGGGTGCGCCACCAAGAGACCCAGTACTTC,CASSLTRVRHQETQYF
TRBV7-2,NA,many,TRBJ1-1,TGTGCCAGCAGCCCTAATGGGGGGGCATACACTGAAGCTTTCTTT,CASSPNGGAYTEAFF
TRBV6-1,NA,once,TRBJ1-1,TGTGCCAGCAGGAGCGTGGACACGGCCAGAACTGAAGCTTTCTTT,CASRSVDTARTEAFF
TRBV9,NA,few,TRBJ1-2,TGTGCCAGCAGCCGGACAGAGTGGGACTATGGTTACACCTTC,CASSRTEWDYGYTF
TRBV10-3,TRBD2,many,TRBJ2-7,TGTGCCATCAGTGATGATAGCGGGAGGTACTACGAGCAGTACTTC,CAISDDSGRYYEQYF
TRBV19,TRBD1,NA,TRBJ2-7,TGTGCCAGTAGTACATGGGACAGAAACTCCTACGAGCAGTACTTC,CASSTWDRNSYEQYF
TRBV20-1,NA,many,TRBJ2-7,TGCAGTGGCGGGCGGGTCCCATACGAGCAGTACTTC,CSGGRVPYEQYF
TRBV30,NA,NA,TRBJ2-2,TGTGCCTGGACCCGACAGGTTACCGGGGAGCTGTTTTTT,CAWTRQVTGELFF
TRBV12-5,NA,NA,TRBJ2-7,TGTGCTAGTGGTGGGGATCCCTACGAGCAGTACTTC,CASGGDPYEQYF
TRBV15,NA,many,TRBJ1-2,TGTGCCACCAGCAGAGAATGGACCGATCTGGGCGGCTACACCTTC,CATSREWTDLGGYTF
TRBV12-3/TRBV12-4,NA,many,TRBJ1-2,TGTGCCAGCAGTTTTGGATTAAACTTACCGGGACATTCTAACTATGGCTACACCTTC,CASSFGLNLPGHSNYGYTF
TRBV6-5,TRBD1,NA,TRBJ2-5,TGTGCCAGCAGTTACGGAAACAGGGGGCCTCTCGGAGAGACCAAGTACTTC,CASSYGNRGPLGETKYF
TRBV5-1,NA,NA,TRBJ2-7,TGCGCCAGCAGTTTGGGGTTGGGCGACTACGAGCAGTACTTC,CASSLGLGDYEQYF
TRBV12-3/TRBV12-4,TRBD1,few,TRBJ2-7,TGTGCCAGCAGTTTAGCCGGGACAGAGTACCACGAGCAGTACTTC,CASSLAGTEYHEQYF
TRBV7-8,NA,many,TRBJ2-7,TGTGCCAGCAGCGCACCGGGACACCGAACCTACGAGCAGTACTTC,CASSAPGHRTYEQYF
TRBV6-2/TRBV6-3,NA,NA,TRBJ1-2,TGTGCCAGCAGTTACCCCCAGATTAACTATGGCTACACCTTC,CASSYPQINYGYTF
TRBV25-1,NA,many,TRBJ2-7,TGTGCCAGCAGTGAAGAGATGGGGCGGGTAAGCTCCTACGAGCAGTACTTC,CASSEEMGRVSSYEQYF
TRBV7-2,NA,many,TRBJ1-5,TGTGCCAGCAGCTTAGATGGTTCTAGCAATCAGCCCCAGCATTTT,CASSLDGSSNQPQHF
TRBV6-4,TRBD2,many,TRBJ2-4,TGTGCCAGCAGGGAACCCCACCTGGGACTAGCGGGAGGGAAAACCAAAAACATTCAGTACTTC,CASREPHLGLAGGKTKNIQYF
TRBV13,NA,many,TRBJ2-7,TGTGCCAGCAGCTTAGGGAATAGTCCCTACGAGCAGTACTTC,CASSLGNSPYEQYF
TRBV6-1,NA,NA,TRBJ2-5,TGTGCCAGCAGCTCAGGGCCTCTCGGGTACTTC,CASSSGPLGYF
TRBV11-2,NA,many,TRBJ1-1,TGTGCCAGCAGCCGGTGGAACACTGAAGCTTTCTTT,CASSRWNTEAFF
TRBV19,NA,NA,TRBJ2-5,TGTGCCAGTAGTATAGGGTCCCAAGAGACCCAGTACTTC,CASSIGSQETQYF
TRBV5-1,NA,many,TRBJ1-1,TGCGCCAGCAGCTTGTCGGGACACACTGAAGCTTTCTTT,CASSLSGHTEAFF
TRBV12-3/TRBV12-4,NA,many,TRBJ1-5,TGTGCCAGCAACCTCTCGGGTCAGCCCCAGCATTTT,CASNLSGQPQHF
TRBV7-8,TRBD1,NA,TRBJ2-7,TGTGCCAGCAGCGGACAGGGGCCACTTTTCTACGAGCAGTACTTC,CASSGQGPLFYEQYF
TRBV7-2,NA,many,TRBJ2-2,TGTGCCAGCAGCCGGACAGAGTGGCCCGCCGGGGAGCTGTTTTTT,CASSRTEWPAGELFF
TRBV5-1,TRBD1,many,TRBJ2-7,TGCGCCAGCAGCTTGAGACAGGGGGCGATCTACGAGCAGTACTTC,CASSLRQGAIYEQYF
TRBV11-2,TRBD2,many,TRBJ2-3,TGTGCCAGCAGGGGGGGGCTAGCGGGAGGCCCAGATACGCAGTATTTT,CASRGGLAGGPDTQYF
TRBV13,TRBD1,many,TRBJ1-2,TGTGCCAGCAGCTCCCCCGGGACAGTAGCTAACTATGGCTACACCTTC,CASSSPGTVANYGYTF
TRBV27,TRBD1,many,TRBJ2-2,TGTGCCAGCCGGGACAGGGGGAACACCGGGGAGCTGTTTTTT,CASRDRGNTGELFF
TRBV29-1,NA,NA,TRBJ1-1,TGCAGCGCCGGGGGCAATTCTGAAGCTTTCTTT,CSAGGNSEAFF
TRBV2,TRBD1,many,TRBJ1-5,TGTGCCAGCAGTGAGAGGGACAGAATTAGCAATCAGCCCCAGCATTTT,CASSERDRISNQPQHF
TRBV24-1,NA,many,TRBJ2-2,TGTGCCACCAGTGATTGGACAAAGAACACCGGGGAGCTGTTTTTT,CATSDWTKNTGELFF
TRBV28,NA,NA,TRBJ1-1,TGTGCCAGCAAGGTGGGGGGAGGGGTCACTGAAGCTTTCTTT,CASKVGGGVTEAFF
TRBV28,TRBD1,NA,TRBJ2-7,TGTGCCAGCAGTTTGGTGGACAGGGGCTACGAGCAGTACTTC,CASSLVDRGYEQYF
TRBV2,NA,many,TRBJ2-6,TGTGCCAGCCTCGATTTGACAGGTCTCTCTGGGGCCAACGTCCTGACTTTC,CASLDLTGLSGANVLTF
TRBV7-2,TRBD2,many,TRBJ2-5,TGTGCCAGCACCCCAACTAGCGGGAACCAAGAGACCCAGTACTTC,CASTPTSGNQETQYF
TRBV2,NA,NA,TRBJ2-7,TGTGCCAGCAGTGAACAGGAGAGCTACGAGCAGTACTTC,CASSEQESYEQYF
TRBV6-1,NA,once,TRBJ2-7,TGTGCCAGCAGTCCACCGGAGAGTAAGTCCTACGAGCAGTACTTC,CASSPPESKSYEQYF
TRBV9,NA,NA,TRBJ1-1,TGTGCCAGCAGCGTAGGGGGGGCGACTGAAGCTTTCTTT,CASSVGGATEAFF
TRBV28,NA,NA,TRBJ1-6,TGTGCCAGCAATTTATCGGGTAATGGTTCACCCCTCCACTTT,CASNLSGNGSPLHF
TRBV12-3/TRBV12-4,NA,NA,TRBJ2-2,TGTGCCAGCACCTCCGCAGGGGTCAACATCGGGGAGCTGTTTTTT,CASTSAGVNIGELFF
TRBV7-6,NA,many,TRBJ2-5,TGTGCCAGCAGCCCGGGACCTCCGGAACAAGAGACCCAGTACTTC,CASSPGPPEQETQYF
TRBV12-3/TRBV12-4,TRBD2,NA,TRBJ2-5,TGTGCCAGCAGTTTGGTAGCGGGGGGCCCTACGTACCAAGAGACCCAGTACTTC,CASSLVAGGPTYQETQYF
TRBV7-6,NA,few,TRBJ1-1,TGTGCCAGCAGCTTAGCGCCAGGGATGAACACTGAAGCTTTCTTT,CASSLAPGMNTEAFF
TRBV11-2,NA,NA,TRBJ2-7,TGTGCCAGCAGCCTCGACTGGGAGCAGTACTTC,CASSLDWEQYF
TRBV27,NA,many,TRBJ2-7,TGTGCCAGCAGTTCCACAGGGCCCGCATACTCCTACGAGCAGTACTTC,CASSSTGPAYSYEQYF
TRBV28,NA,NA,TRBJ1-2,TGTGCCAGCACCGTATCGGGGGAAATCTATGGCTACACCTTC,CASTVSGEIYGYTF
TRBV5-1,NA,many,TRBJ1-5,TGCGCCAGCAGCCCGGTGGGCAATCAGCCCCAGCATTTT,CASSPVGNQPQHF
TRBV12-3/TRBV12-4,TRBD2,NA,TRBJ2-2,TGTGCCAGCAGTTTAGCCCCTAGCGGACACGGGGAGCTGTTTTTT,CASSLAPSGHGELFF
TRBV6-4,NA,many,TRBJ1-5,TGTGCCAGCAGCCCCACCCCTTACAGGGAATGGAGCAATCAGCCCCAGCATTTT,CASSPTPYREWSNQPQHF
TRBV30,TRBD1,many,TRBJ2-7,TGTGCCTGGAGCTTGGCAGGGGGCGACCCCCCTATCTTC,CAWSLAGGDPPIF